A selection of T cell receptor beta chains follows, all from one sample in a study of graft-versus-host responses after intestinal transplantation. Some clones are missing from TCRdb's copy, which holds only in-frame ones; the method was immunoSEQ multiplex PCR. The table lists approximately 26,000 clones, around 78% of them singletons, with roughly 1.1% in the top ten. The starting material was PBMCs, obtained 28 days after intestinal transplant. The receptors stem from a human patient who received an intestinal transplant, so some T cells may come from the graft donor. Each CDR3 is given without its conserved first and last residue. The order of the fields is V gene, CDR3 protein.

TRBV11-2 ASSLGVDRDNSPLH
TRBV4-1 ASSQDSAPADLYNEQF
TRBV6-1 ASSEGTEAF
TRBV7-3 ASSLAEGPETQY
TRBV6-5 ASSVLQGSYEQY
TRBV27 ASSPGTGVFYGYT
TRBV2 ASMETGNTGELF
TRBV19 ASSLGGLNTGELF
TRBV30 AWSVGRVGTDTQY
TRBV15 ATSTRTGANTGELF
TRBV29-1 SAVGAKNEQF
TRBV6-1 ASSTGTENTEAF
TRBV4-1 ASSPLLEAGTQY
TRBV6-1 ASSERGTSGYEQY
TRBV5-1 ASSLRSGGHLGLDYEQY
TRBV7-9 ASSLDPAGGQETQY
TRBV13 ASSSGQGVSSYEQY
TRBV5-1 ASSLELAGGAKNIQY
TRBV4-1 ASSQPGTDTQY
TRBV28 ASSTRDRIPYEQY
TRBV12-2 ASRMRTHERIAGGGETQY
TRBV11-1 VSSLDTDTQY
TRBV6-5 ASSAKGGAPYEQY
TRBV4-2 ASSQDILVSNNEQF
TRBV10-3 AISESTGSSGSWEQF
TRBV19 ASSIDRAGTGELF
TRBV2 ASSVSHGGRSPLH
TRBV5-6 ASSPWGGYQPQH
TRBV6-1 ASGRAGNIDEQF
TRBV14 ASSRDRSRNTEAF
TRBV28 ASSFRTGITGELF